A selection of T cell receptor beta chains follows, all from one sample in a study of blood T cell repertoires in COVID-19. The repertoire was sequenced with immunoSEQ multiplex PCR; TCRdb's copy has only in-frame clones and lacks some. The sample records approximately 24,000 clones, 90% to 95% being singletons. Sequenced input: peripheral blood. These TCRs come from a woman aged 50 to 60 with active COVID-19. CDR3s include the opening cysteine and the closing phenylalanine or tryptophan. Each record gives: J gene, clone size, D gene, V gene, CDR3 DNA, CDR3 protein. D genes are given only for firm matches. Size is omitted from some rows. Given values are once, few, many or a class for expanded clones.

>TRBJ2-3|NA|TRBD1|TRBV9
TGTGCCAGCAGCGTAGACTCGACAGGGGTAGATACGCAGTATTTT
CASSVDSTGVDTQYF
>TRBJ1-4|NA|NA|TRBV7-3
TGTGCCAGCAGCCGCAACTGGAGTATAAGGGAAAAACTGTTTTTT
CASSRNWSIREKLFF
>TRBJ1-2|NA|NA|TRBV6-5
TGTGCCAGCAGACGGGGGGATGGCTACACCTTC
CASRRGDGYTF
>TRBJ1-1|NA|NA|TRBV7-9
TGTGCCAGCAGATCGAGCGGGGGATACACTGAAGCTTTCTTT
CASRSSGGYTEAFF
>TRBJ1-1|NA|NA|TRBV19
TGTGCCAGTAGTGAACAAACGGGGACTGAAGCTTTCTTT
CASSEQTGTEAFF
>TRBJ2-3|NA|TRBD2|TRBV5-4
TGTGCCAGCAGCCAATGGACTAGCGGGGGGGCCTTAGATACGCAGTATTTT
CASSQWTSGGALDTQYF
>TRBJ2-7|once|TRBD2|TRBV5-1
TGCGCCAGCAGCTTGGACCCAACTAGCGGAGGGGTGATGTTC
CASSLDPTSGGVMF
>TRBJ1-1|NA|TRBD1|TRBV15
TGTGCCACCAGCAGAGGCCTACAGGGGATGAACACTGAAGCTTTCTTT
CATSRGLQGMNTEAFF
>TRBJ2-1|NA|TRBD1|TRBV6-2/TRBV6-3
TGTGCCAGCAGTTACAACCGGTTGACAGGGGACAATGAGCAGTTCTTC
CASSYNRLTGDNEQFF
>TRBJ2-1|NA|TRBD1|TRBV11-3
TGTGCCAGCAGCTCGGGGACAGGGGTTTTGCATGAGCAGTTCTTC
CASSSGTGVLHEQFF
>TRBJ1-1|NA|TRBD1|TRBV5-4
TGTGCCAGCAGCCCCGGACAGGGGGCCCCTGAAGCTTTCTTT
CASSPGQGAPEAFF
>TRBJ1-3|NA|NA|TRBV3-1/TRBV3-2
TGTGCCAGCAGCCAACCTGACAGCTCTGGAAACACCATATATTTT
CASSQPDSSGNTIYF
>TRBJ1-1|NA|NA|TRBV18
TGTGCCAGCTCACCACCGACGGCAGGGCACTTTAGGGACACTGAAGCTTTCTTT
CASSPPTAGHFRDTEAFF
>TRBJ2-7|NA|NA|TRBV6-2/TRBV6-3
TGTGCCAGCAGTTTCCAGTTAACCGCCAACTCCTACGAGCAGTACTTC
CASSFQLTANSYEQYF
>TRBJ1-2|NA|NA|TRBV6-1
TGTGCCAGCAGTGAAGCGGCTGACTATGGCTACACCTTC
CASSEAADYGYTF
>TRBJ1-2|NA|NA|TRBV1
TGCACCAGCAGCCAAGAGGCTTTTAGTGTAACAGCACCGTTTAACTATGGCTACACCTTC
CTSSQEAFSVTAPFNYGYTF
>TRBJ1-1|NA|NA|TRBV6-5
TGTGCCAGCGCCCATAATGGGGGAGGTACTGAAGCTTTCTTT
CASAHNGGGTEAFF
>TRBJ2-7|NA|NA|TRBV4-1
TGCGCCAGCAGCCAACATGGGCAGGGCACGGACGAGCAGTACTTC
CASSQHGQGTDEQYF
>TRBJ1-2|NA|TRBD1|TRBV9
TGTGCCAGCAGCGAAGGACAGGGGAATGGCTACACCTTC
CASSEGQGNGYTF
>TRBJ2-3|NA|NA|TRBV2
TGTGCCAGCAGTGAACTAGCCTCGAGCACAGATACGCAGTATTTT
CASSELASSTDTQYF
>TRBJ1-5|NA|NA|TRBV28
TGTGCCAGCAGTTTGAGTTCAGGAATGGGCAATCAGCCCCAGCATTTT
CASSLSSGMGNQPQHF
>TRBJ1-2|once|NA|TRBV5-1
TGCGCCAGCAGCTTTACCGCGAGCGGGGAACAAGGGGGCTACACCTTC
CASSFTASGEQGGYTF
>TRBJ2-3|once|NA|TRBV15
TGTGCCACCAGCCGGATACTTCGGACAGGCACAGATACGCAGTATTTT
CATSRILRTGTDTQYF
>TRBJ2-7|NA|NA|TRBV5-4
TGTGCCAGCAGCTTGGCTAGCTCCTACGAGCAGTACTTC
CASSLASSYEQYF
>TRBJ2-3|NA|TRBD2|TRBV5-6
TGTGCCAGCAGCTCGGGGGGAACGCAGTATTTT
CASSSGGTQYF
>TRBJ1-5|NA|NA|TRBV9
TGTGCCAGCAGTCCGGGCGGGGGGTTCAGCAATCAGCCCCAGCATTTT
CASSPGGGFSNQPQHF
>TRBJ2-7|NA|TRBD1|TRBV5-4
TGTGCCAGCAGCTTGGGGGGACAGGGGTCTTACGAGCAGTACTTC
CASSLGGQGSYEQYF
>TRBJ1-1|NA|NA|TRBV11-1
TGTGCCAGCAGCTTAATGAGTACTGAAGCTTTCTTT
CASSLMSTEAFF
>TRBJ1-6|NA|TRBD1|TRBV28
TGTGCCAGCAGTTTATCCGACAGGGTGGCTTCACCCCTCCACTTT
CASSLSDRVASPLHF
>TRBJ1-1|NA|NA|TRBV5-1
TGCGCCAGCAGCTTGGATGTACAGAACCTTTTTGAAGCTTTCTTT
CASSLDVQNLFEAFF
>TRBJ1-4|NA|TRBD1|TRBV2
TGTGCCAGCAGCGACAGGGGACAAGAAAAACTGTTTTTT
CASSDRGQEKLFF
>TRBJ2-7|NA|NA|TRBV11-2
TGTGCCAGCAGCTCCCTTACGGGGAACTACGAGCAGTACTTC
CASSSLTGNYEQYF
>TRBJ1-1|NA|TRBD1|TRBV25-1
TGTGCCAGCAGTGCATCCGGGACAGGCGGCACTGAAGCTTTCTTT
CASSASGTGGTEAFF
>TRBJ2-7|NA|NA|TRBV11-2
TGTGCCAGCAGCGAATCCGGGGTTACCTCCTACGAGCAGTACTTC
CASSESGVTSYEQYF
>TRBJ1-1|few|TRBD1|TRBV5-4
TGTGCCAGCAGCTTACAACAGGGGGTGAACACTGAAGCTTTCTTT
CASSLQQGVNTEAFF
>TRBJ2-5|NA|TRBD2|TRBV5-1
TGCGCCAGCAGTAAGTCTGGTCAGCGGGGGTACCAAGAGACCCAGTACTTC
CASSKSGQRGYQETQYF
>TRBJ1-1|NA|TRBD1|TRBV6-5
TGTGCCAGCAGCCGGACAGGGCCGAACACTGAAGCTTTCTTT
CASSRTGPNTEAFF
>TRBJ1-4|NA|TRBD1|TRBV6-5
TGTGCCAGCAGTCGAGCGACAGGGATGCATGAAAAACTGTTTTTT
CASSRATGMHEKLFF
>TRBJ2-2|NA|NA|TRBV28
TGTGCCAGCAGTGGGCAGGGGGGTCCGTCGGGCGGGGAGCTGTTTTTT
CASSGQGGPSGGELFF
>TRBJ1-3|NA|NA|TRBV10-3
TGTGCCATCAGAGACGATTTTGGAGGTTCGAAGTTGAACACCATATATTTT
CAIRDDFGGSKLNTIYF
>TRBJ1-1|NA|NA|TRBV7-9
TGTGCCAGCAGCTCGAGCGAAACTCGAGCTTTCTTT
CASSSSETRAFF
>TRBJ2-7|NA|NA|TRBV6-5
TGTGCCAGCAGTTACAACAGCCTAAAGCCTTACGAGCAGTACTTC
CASSYNSLKPYEQYF
>TRBJ1-1|NA|NA|TRBV9
TGTGCCAGCAGCCCACCGGCCGGGCAGACTAAGAACACTGAAGCTTTCTTT
CASSPPAGQTKNTEAFF
>TRBJ1-5|NA|NA|TRBV5-5
TGTGCCAGCAGCTTACACCTCGGGTTCAATCAGCCCCAGCATTTT
CASSLHLGFNQPQHF
>TRBJ2-5|NA|NA|TRBV20-1
TGCAGTGCCTTCCGACTCGAGACCCAGTACTTC
CSAFRLETQYF
>TRBJ1-2|NA|TRBD1|TRBV9
TGTGCCAGCAGCGCTCTGACAGGGGTCGGATCCTATGGCTACACCTTC
CASSALTGVGSYGYTF
>TRBJ1-6|NA|TRBD1|TRBV3-1/TRBV3-2
TGTGCCAGCAGCCAAACGGGGACAGGGGGATCACCCCTCCACTTT
CASSQTGTGGSPLHF
>TRBJ2-7|NA|NA|TRBV3-1/TRBV3-2
TGTGCCAGCATACTGAGCGAGCAGTACTTC
CASILSEQYF
>TRBJ2-1|NA|NA|TRBV7-3
TGTGCCAGCAGCTTAACTCTAGCAACTGAGCAGTTCTTC
CASSLTLATEQFF
>TRBJ2-3|NA|TRBD1|TRBV7-3
TGTGCCAGCAGCTTAAAGGGACAGGGCCTCACAGATACGCAGTATTTT
CASSLKGQGLTDTQYF
>TRBJ1-4|NA|NA|TRBV5-1
TGCGCCAGCAGCTACGGGGGGGGCGAAAAACTGTTTTTT
CASSYGGGEKLFF
>TRBJ2-5|NA|NA|TRBV12-3/TRBV12-4
TGTGCCAGCAGTTTATATCCCCGTGAGACCCAGTACTTC
CASSLYPRETQYF
>TRBJ1-6|few|NA|TRBV7-9
TGTGCCAGCAGCTTAGGTGGCGGGGGTTCACCCCTCCACTTT
CASSLGGGGSPLHF
>TRBJ2-2|NA|NA|TRBV7-6
TGTGCCAGCAGCCTTAAGGGGGTCGGAAACACCGGGGAGCTGTTTTTT
CASSLKGVGNTGELFF
>TRBJ1-5|NA|NA|TRBV19
TGTGCCAGCACTCGGACAAACAATCAGCCCCAGCATTTT
CASTRTNNQPQHF